The 11 T cell receptor beta chains below come from one sample, sequenced in a study of neurological immune-mediated disorders. MiXCR, run by TCRdb on the 5' RACE reads, gives a single entry per CDR3 protein. The table has tens of thousands of distinct CDR3 sequences, roughly 10% seen once. Sequencing input: PBMCs. The receptor set was obtained from a man aged 60-69 years in good health.

The table lists this clonotype with many counts. This sequence joins TRBV7-8 and TRBJ2-3, with 11 bases identical to TRBD2. The CDR3 runs 16 residues. The trim removed 5 bases at V and 0 bases at J, leaving 4 bases unmatched. The germline gives CDR1 SGHVS, CDR2 FQNEAQ. CDR3 DNA sequence: TGTGCCAGCAGCCGACGACTAGCGGGGAGCACAGATACGCAGTATTTT. Protein sequence: CASSRRLAGSTDTQYF.

This clonotype was seen ten or more times. The chain has TRBV29-1 and TRBJ1-3; D gene uncertain. V was pared by 4 bases and J by 0 bases, with 10 bases between. This CDR3 has 14 residues. Germline CDR1 reads SQVTM; CDR2 reads ANQGSEA. CDR3 sequence: CSVGAGFSGNTIYF. CDR3 DNA sequence: TGCAGCGTTGGGGCAGGCTTCTCTGGAAACACCATATATTTT.

This clonotype appeared a single time. A much more abundant neighbour one base away suggests this may be a read error. The rearrangement uses TRBV6-5 and TRBJ1-1; D gene unclear. CDR3 length equals 11 residues. Germline V gene lookup returns CDR1 MNHEY and CDR2 SVGAGI. The V gene lost 9 bases and the J gene lost 11 bases, with 16 bases spanning the gap. The CDR3 nucleotides read TGTGCCAGAAGTACGAGTACACAGGCTTTCTTT. It specifies CARSTSTQAFF.

In its sample, this clonotype was seen a few times. The chain is built from TRBV20-1 and TRBJ1-1; D remains unclear. The CDR3 loop spans 16 amino acids. V was cut by 0 bases and J by 1 base, with 15 bases left in between. The germline CDR1 and CDR2 sequences are DFQATT and SNEGSKA (reference sequence). DNA of the CDR3: TGCAGTGCTAGAGATATGGGAAAAATTTCGAACACTGAAGCTTTCTTT. Protein: CSARDMGKISNTEAFF.

This chain connects TRBV6-5 to TRBJ1-4; D is undetermined. The CDR3 length is 16 residues. Deletions cut 4 bases from V and 0 bases from J, with 12 bases between. CDR1 is MNHEY, CDR2 SVGAGI, per germline. CDR3 residues: CASSSRTVATNEKLFF. For the CDR3, the DNA is TGTGCCAGCAGTTCCCGTACAGTTGCAACTAATGAAAAACTGTTTTTT.

This clonotype has ten or more counts. This chain uses TRBV7-2 with TRBJ1-4, with D possibly TRBD1 on 6 matching bases. The CDR3 extends over 14 amino acids. Trimming removed 0 bases at V and 7 bases at J, with 9 bases between. Per the germline V gene, CDR1 is SGHTA and CDR2 is FQGNSA. The CDR3 DNA follows: TGTGCCAGCAGCTTAGCAGGGGGAGGTGAAAAACTGTTTTTT. This sequence encodes CASSLAGGGEKLFF.

This clonotype was picked up many times. The gene calls are TRBV7-2 and TRBJ1-6, with D possibly matching TRBD1 (6 bases). Germline V lookup: CDR1 SGHTA, CDR2 FQGNSA. This CDR3 comprises 15 residues. The ends were cut back, 0 bases at V and 4 bases at J, with 7 bases in the middle. CDR3 sequence: CASSLADRYNSPLHF. DNA of the CDR3: TGTGCCAGCAGCTTAGCGGACAGATATAATTCACCCCTCCACTTT.

The chain is built from TRBV6-5 and TRBJ2-5, with 9 bases that match TRBD1. Germline CDR1 is MNHEY and CDR2 is SVGAGI. After removal of 0 bases from V and 5 bases from J, the junction contained 7 bases not matched to a gene. This CDR3 has 16 residues. CDR3 DNA sequence: TGTGCCAGCAGTTACTCGGGACAGGGACGGGGGGAGACCCAGTACTTC. Translation: CASSYSGQGRGETQYF.

This clonotype was recorded many times. The rearrangement joins TRBV5-1 to TRBJ1-6; TRBD1 is a possible D gene (6 bases). V gave up 0 bases and J gave up 9 bases, with 13 bases separating them. Germline-derived CDR1 and CDR2 are SGHRS and YFSETQ. The CDR3 runs to 15 residues. In DNA, the CDR3 is TGCGCCAGCAGCTTGGAACAGGGAGCTGCTTCACCCCTCCACTTT. Translation: CASSLEQGAASPLHF.

The chain couples TRBV7-2 to TRBJ1-5; 7 nucleotides line up with TRBD1. Germline CDR1 is SGHTA and CDR2 is FQGNSA. The V and J ends lost 6 bases and 3 bases, in that order; junction bases with no gene match: 5. This CDR3 region has 14 residues. CDR3 region: CASRNTGANQPQHF. The CDR3 bases are TGTGCCAGCAGGAATACAGGGGCCAATCAGCCCCAGCATTTT.

This clonotype was seen repeatedly, ten times or more. The chain joins TRBV20-1 to TRBJ2-3; possible D gene TRBD2, 6 bases. This CDR3 comprises 13 residues. CDR1 is DFQATT and CDR2 is SNEGSKA in the germline V gene (reference sequence). With 6 bases removed from V and 2 bases from J, the gap between germline ends came to 12 bases. The CDR3 DNA is TGCAGTGCCACGCGGGGCCCCACAGATACGCAGTATTTT. This codes for CSATRGPTDTQYF.